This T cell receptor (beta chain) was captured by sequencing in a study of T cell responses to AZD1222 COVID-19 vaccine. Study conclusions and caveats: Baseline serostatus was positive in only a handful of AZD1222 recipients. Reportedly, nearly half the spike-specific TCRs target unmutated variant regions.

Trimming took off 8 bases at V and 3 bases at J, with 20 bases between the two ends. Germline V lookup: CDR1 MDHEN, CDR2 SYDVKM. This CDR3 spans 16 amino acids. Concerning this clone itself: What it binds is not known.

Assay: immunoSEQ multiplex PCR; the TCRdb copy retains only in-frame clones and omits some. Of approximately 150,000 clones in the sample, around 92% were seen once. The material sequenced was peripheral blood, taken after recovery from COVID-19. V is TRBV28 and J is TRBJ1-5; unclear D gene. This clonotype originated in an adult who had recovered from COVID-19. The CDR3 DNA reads TGTGCCAGCCTCAATAGGGTTTCTCGTTCCAATCAGCCCCAGCATTTT. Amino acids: CASLNRVSRSNQPQHF.